This T cell receptor (beta chain) was sequenced for a study of cytotoxic CD8 clonotypes in ibrutinib-treated CLL. Across the study: Across the patients, approximately 12 were relapsed/refractory, around 16 treatment-naive and about 17 IGHV unmutated. Mean yields were around 260,000 productive templates and about 94,000 productive rearrangements per sample. Study-wide findings and caveats: Baseline levels of clonality went above those of age-matched healthy donors and moved with circulating CD8+ T-cell counts.

About this clone itself: What it recognizes is unknown.

Clones were read by immunoSEQ multiplex PCR, and TCRdb kept only the in-frame ones, dropping some. Among about 140,000 clones listed, approximately 90% were seen once. The sequences come from PBMCs, collected after 12 months of ibrutinib treatment. This receptor was taken from a human donor with chronic lymphocytic leukemia.

For the CDR3, the DNA is TGTGCCAGCAGCTTAGACAGAGTTTCGTGGGAGACCCAGTACTTC. This gives the protein CASSLDRVSWETQYF. This chain uses TRBV11-2 with TRBJ2-5; D gene uncertain. The germline CDR1 and CDR2 sequences are SGHAT and FQNNGV. The CDR3 contains 15 residues. The V and J ends lost 0 bases and 5 bases respectively, with 13 bases between them. Supplemented by reference TRBV11-2 and TRBJ2-5, the full variable domain reads EAGVAQSPRYKIIEKRQSVAFWCNPISGHATLYWYQQILGQGPKLLIQFQNNGVVDDSQLPKDRFSAERLKGVDSTLKIQPAKLEDSAVYLCASSLDRVSWETQYFGPGTRLLVL.